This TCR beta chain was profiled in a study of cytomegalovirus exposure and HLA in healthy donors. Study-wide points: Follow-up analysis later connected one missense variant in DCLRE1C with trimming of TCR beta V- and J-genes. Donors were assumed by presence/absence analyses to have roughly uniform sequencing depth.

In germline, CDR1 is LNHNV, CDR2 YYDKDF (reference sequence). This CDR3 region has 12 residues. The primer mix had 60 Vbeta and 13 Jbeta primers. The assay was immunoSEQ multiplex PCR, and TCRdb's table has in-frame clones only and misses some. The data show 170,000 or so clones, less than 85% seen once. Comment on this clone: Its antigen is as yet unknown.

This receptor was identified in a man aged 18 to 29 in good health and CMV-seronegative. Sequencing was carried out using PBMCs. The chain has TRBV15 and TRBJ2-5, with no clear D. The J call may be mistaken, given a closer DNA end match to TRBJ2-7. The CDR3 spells CATSDWDSEQYF. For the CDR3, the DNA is TGTGCCACCAGCGATTGGGATAGCGAGCAGTACTTC.